Here is one T cell receptor beta chain with its context. This sample is drawn from a study of cytotoxic CD8 clonotypes in ibrutinib-treated CLL. Here immunoSEQ multiplex PCR was the method, and the copy in TCRdb shows in-frame clones only, minus some. The data contain some 140,000 clones, approximately 90% of them seen just once; the ten biggest clones take up 9.5% to 14%. CDR1 is SGHAT and CDR2 is FQNNGV in the germline V gene. Trimming shortened V by 5 bases and J by 4 bases, and 21 bases separated the two germline ends. This CDR3 is built from 17 residues. The sequencing here drew on PBMCs, taken after 12 months of ibrutinib treatment. This sequence was found in a human donor with chronic lymphocytic leukemia. The chain carries TRBV11-2 and TRBJ2-1; D unresolved. The CDR3 DNA reads as TGTGCCAGCAGCGAAGCGTGGGCCAGTAGCTCTTACAATGAGCAGTTCTTC. This sequence encodes CASSEAWASSSYNEQFF.